The 27 T cell receptor beta chains given below trace back to one sample, sequenced in a study of response to subunit inactivated influenza vaccine. A single record per CDR3 protein comes from TCRdb applying MiXCR to the RT-PCR reads. The sample lists hundreds of thousands of distinct CDR3 sequences, about 15% occurring once. Sample: PBMCs from blood, taken 14 to 15 days before vaccination. These receptor sequences come from a man aged 50-59 years who received an inactivated influenza vaccine.

V usage is TRBV20-1 and J usage is TRBJ1-5; D is possibly TRBD1 (6 bases). V lost 3 bases to trimming and J lost 0 bases, with 18 bases between them. The CDR3 totals 17 residues. Germline-derived CDR1 and CDR2 are DFQATT and SNEGSKA (reference sequence). The DNA for the CDR3 is TGCAGTGCTAGTCCGATGGGGGGCAGGGGTAGCAATCAGCCCCAGCATTTT. It codes for CSASPMGGRGSNQPQHF.

This rearrangement joins TRBV11-2 to TRBJ2-1; D may correspond to TRBD1 or TRBD2 (6 bases each). The CDR3 is 17 residues long. Trimming stripped 7 bases from V and 8 bases from J, with 27 bases between. Germline values: CDR1 SGHAT, CDR2 FQNNGV. CDR3 sequence: CASTPGGGTFVLDEQFF. DNA for the CDR3: TGTGCCAGCACTCCCGGGGGCGGGACGTTTGTCCTCGATGAGCAGTTCTTC.

V and J are TRBV15 and TRBJ1-5; no reliable D call. The germline V gene has CDR1 LNHNV and CDR2 YYDKDF (reference sequence). The CDR3 has 13 residues. Trimming shortened V by 5 bases and J by 0 bases, and 5 bases separated the two germline ends. The CDR3 loop is CATSSASNQPQHF. The CDR3 DNA sequence: TGTGCCACCAGCTCAGCTAGCAATCAGCCCCAGCATTTT.

CDR3 sequence: CASSQGDFQNEQFF. Here the CDR3 DNA reads TGTGCCAGCAGCCAAGGGGACTTTCAGAATGAGCAGTTCTTC. The V call is TRBV14, the J call TRBJ2-1, with a possible D match to TRBD2 (6 bases). Germline lookup yields CDR1 SGHDN and CDR2 FVKESK. Trimming cost V 1 base and J 7 bases, with 11 bases left between them. The CDR3 runs 14 residues. Full variable domain (missing parts from reference TRBV14 and TRBJ2-1): EAGVTQFPSHSVIEKGQTVTLRCDPISGHDNLYWYRRVMGKEIKFLLHFVKESKQDESGMPNNRFLAERTGGTYSTLKVQPAELEDSGVYFCASSQGDFQNEQFFGPGTRLTVL.

Ten or more counts support this clonotype. Written as DNA, the CDR3 is TGCAGCGTTGGGGCTAGCGGGGACAACACCGGGGAGCTGTTTTTT. Protein product: CSVGASGDNTGELFF. V and J are TRBV29-1 and TRBJ2-2; the match to TRBD2 covers 9 bases. Trimming cost V 4 bases and J 2 bases; bases outside gene matches: 5. Germline values: CDR1 SQVTM, CDR2 ANQGSEA. This CDR3 region has 15 residues.

Many counts were recorded for this clonotype. The chain recombines TRBV7-9 with TRBJ2-4, with D possibly matching TRBD1 (6 bases). This CDR3 has 10 residues. Germline CDR1 and CDR2: SEHNR and FQNEAQ (reference sequence). V was trimmed by 8 bases and J by 16 bases, leaving 15 bases between them. The CDR3 reads CASDGGSLYF. The CDR3 coding sequence is TGTGCCAGCGATGGGGGCAGCCTATACTTC. The complete variable domain, with remaining parts taken from reference TRBV7-9 and TRBJ2-4, reads DTGVSQNPRHKITKRGQNVTFRCDPISEHNRLYWYRQTLGQGPEFLTYFQNEAQLEKSRLLSDRFSAERPKGSFSTLEIQRTEQGDSAMYLCASDGGSLYFGAGTRLSVL.

This clonotype was recorded at least ten times. This chain connects TRBV5-1 to TRBJ2-3; possible D gene TRBD1, 6 bases. The CDR3 contains 17 residues. V was cut by 0 bases and J by 1 base, with 15 bases left in between. Germline CDR1 is SGHRS and CDR2 is YFSETQ. Written as DNA, the CDR3 is TGCGCCAGCAGCTTGGGGGGAACAGGGCGAGGCACAGATACGCAGTATTTT. Its translation is CASSLGGTGRGTDTQYF.

This clonotype was recorded a few times. J is TRBJ1-2 and V is TRBV27; possible D gene TRBD1, 5 bases. The V end was cut by 3 bases, the J end by 3 bases, with 11 bases between. The germline CDR1 and CDR2 sequences are MNHEY and SMNVEV (reference sequence). This CDR3 region has 14 residues. The CDR3 region has the DNA TGTGCCAGCAGTTTTACAGGACCGCACTATGGCTACACCTTC. Encoded protein: CASSFTGPHYGYTF.

This clonotype occurred a few times. The chain links TRBV23-1 to TRBJ2-1, with 7 bases lining up with TRBD1. TRBV23-1 is labeled an ORF, and its function is uncertain. Trimming removed 0 bases from V and 3 bases from J; junction bases left unmatched: 5. The CDR3 loop spans 16 amino acids. The CDR3 protein is CASSQSRGGGYNEQFF. CDR3 nucleotides: TGCGCCAGCAGTCAATCGAGAGGGGGCGGCTACAATGAGCAGTTCTTC.

The chain recombines TRBV10-3 with TRBJ1-3; D gene uncertain. V dropped 6 bases and J dropped 0 bases, with 6 bases sitting between them. CDR3 length: 13 amino acids. Germline-derived CDR1 and CDR2 are ENHRY and SYGVKD. The CDR3 is CAIREASGNTIYF. CDR3 nucleotide sequence: TGTGCCATCAGGGAAGCCTCTGGAAACACCATATATTTT.

This rearrangement joins TRBV30 to TRBJ1-1, with TRBD1 as a possible D gene (6 bases). Trimming removed 1 base at V and 4 bases at J, with 13 bases between. The germline V gene encodes CDR1 GTSNPN and CDR2 SVGIG (reference sequence). This CDR3 contains 14 residues. The CDR3 DNA follows: TGTGCCTGGAGTGATACAGGGTGGAGCACTGAAGCTTTCTTT. It yields the protein CAWSDTGWSTEAFF.

This clonotype showed up just a few times. This chain uses TRBV19 with TRBJ2-6, with D perhaps matching TRBD1 (7 bases). Trimming cost V 7 bases and J 1 base, with 20 bases left between them. Germline V gene sequence: CDR1 LNHDA, CDR2 SQIVND (reference sequence). This CDR3 comprises 18 residues. CDR3 protein: CASTRDSPFLSGANVLTF. Here the CDR3 DNA reads TGTGCCAGTACGCGGGACAGCCCATTCCTTTCTGGGGCCAACGTCCTGACTTTC.

This clonotype has just a few counts. The chain is built from TRBV11-2 and TRBJ2-1, with a weak D call TRBD1 (5 bases). CDR3 length: 13 amino acids. The germline CDR1 and CDR2 sequences are SGHAT and FQNNGV. V was clipped by 2 bases and J by 9 bases, with 11 bases between them. Here the CDR3 DNA reads TGTGCCAGCAGCTTACCTTTGGGGCCTGAGCAGTTCTTC. Translating it yields CASSLPLGPEQFF.

In this sample, this clonotype turned up a few times. This chain joins TRBV5-1 and TRBJ2-7; TRBD2 matches 7 bases. The CDR3 spans 15 residues. Per the germline V gene, CDR1 is SGHRS and CDR2 is YFSETQ. The V segment lost 1 base and the J segment 0 bases; nucleotides outside the gene matches: 4. CDR3 protein: CASSLRGDRSYEQYF. Written as DNA, the CDR3 is TGCGCCAGCAGCTTGCGGGGGGATCGCTCCTACGAGCAGTACTTC.

This chain links TRBV7-9 with TRBJ2-3, with 10 bases identical to TRBD2. V gave up 4 bases and J gave up 4 bases; unmatched junction bases: 8. CDR3 size: 16 residues. Germline V gives CDR1 SEHNR, CDR2 FQNEAQ (reference sequence). The CDR3 DNA reads as TGTGCCAGCAGCTCGCGGGCTAGCGGGAGACCAGATACGCAGTATTTT. It encodes CASSSRASGRPDTQYF.

This clonotype showed up many times. This chain connects TRBV12-3 or TRBV12-4 to TRBJ1-3; D uncertain. V was trimmed by 3 bases and J by 0 bases, leaving 6 bases between them. The CDR3 has 14 residues. CDR3 sequence reads: CASSFSRSGNTIYF. The CDR3 nucleotides are TGTGCCAGCAGTTTTAGCCGCTCTGGAAACACCATATATTTT.

The sample holds many counts of this clonotype. The chain combines TRBV29-1 with TRBJ2-1; D possibly matches TRBD1 or TRBD2 (5 bases each). Germline V gene sequence: CDR1 SQVTM, CDR2 ANQGSEA. V was clipped by 7 bases and J by 0 bases, with 16 bases between them. CDR3 size: 15 residues. The CDR3 nucleotides read TGCAGCGCCCCAACAGGTGGGGGCTCCTACAATGAGCAGTTCTTC. Its protein is CSAPTGGGSYNEQFF.

This clonotype has a handful of counts. V and J are TRBV5-1 and TRBJ2-3; TRBD2 matches at 7 bases. After removal of 0 bases from V and 0 bases from J, the junction contained 4 bases not matched to a gene. This CDR3 has 16 residues. Germline-derived CDR1 and CDR2 are SGHRS and YFSETQ. The CDR3 protein is CASSLATAGSTDTQYF. CDR3 in DNA: TGCGCCAGCAGCTTGGCCACAGCGGGGAGCACAGATACGCAGTATTTT.

The sample holds a few counts of this clonotype. This chain links TRBV7-2 with TRBJ2-1, with D possibly being TRBD1 or TRBD2 (6 bases each). V was trimmed by 4 bases and J by 0 bases, leaving 16 bases between them. CDR1 and CDR2 from the germline V gene are SGHTA and FQGNSA. The CDR3 length is 17 residues. The CDR3 here is CASSSEGGLSSYNEQFF. The CDR3 DNA is TGTGCCAGCAGCTCCGAAGGGGGACTGAGCTCCTACAATGAGCAGTTCTTC.

This clonotype has more than one count but fewer than ten. The rearrangement uses TRBV25-1 and TRBJ2-1; D is possibly TRBD1 or TRBD2 (6 bases each). The CDR3 consists of 17 residues. CDR1 and CDR2 (germline): MGHDK, SYGVNS. V was trimmed by 6 bases and J by 4 bases, leaving 22 bases between them. The CDR3 region has the DNA TGTGCCAGCAGAGCGACAGGACCCCGCCGGGGGTACAATGAGCAGTTCTTC. Its translation: CASRATGPRRGYNEQFF. Full variable domain (remainder filled in from reference TRBV25-1 and TRBJ2-1): EADIYQTPRYLVIGTGKKITLECSQTMGHDKMYWYQQDPGMELHLIHYSYGVNSTEKGDLSSESTVSRIRTEHFPLTLESARPSHTSQYLCASRATGPRRGYNEQFFGPGTRLTVL.

The chain uses TRBV29-1 and TRBJ2-2, with D unclear. V was clipped by 4 bases and J by 4 bases, with 7 bases between them. Germline-derived CDR1 and CDR2 are SQVTM and ANQGSEA. CDR3 length equals 12 residues. The CDR3 reads CSVVSLTGELFF. The CDR3 DNA sequence: TGCAGCGTTGTAAGCCTCACCGGGGAGCTGTTTTTT.

This clonotype has just a few counts. CDR3 in DNA: TGCGCCAGCAGCCCCGGGGAGGGGGCGCGAGAAAAACTGTTTTTT. Protein product: CASSPGEGAREKLFF. V usage is TRBV4-1 and J usage is TRBJ1-4, with TRBD1 matching 7 bases. Germline loops: CDR1 MGHRA, CDR2 YSYEKL. V shed 4 bases, J shed 8 bases, and the junction held 10 bases outside the gene matches. The CDR3 sequence is 15 residues long.

The gene calls are TRBV10-3 and TRBJ1-5, with no clear D. V lost 5 bases and J 3 bases, leaving 11 bases between the germline ends. This CDR3 region has 14 residues. Germline V CDR1 and CDR2: ENHRY, SYGVKD. CDR3 DNA sequence: TGTGCCATCAGTTCTGACGGCCCCAATCAGCCCCAGCATTTT. This gives the protein CAISSDGPNQPQHF.

The rearrangement joins TRBV20-1 to TRBJ2-5, with 9 bases lining up with TRBD1. Trimming cost V 6 bases and J 2 bases; bases outside gene matches: 4. Germline lookup yields CDR1 DFQATT and CDR2 SNEGSKA (reference sequence). The CDR3 spans 13 residues. This chain's CDR3 is CSARQGVQETQYF. The CDR3 coding sequence is TGCAGTGCCAGACAGGGGGTGCAAGAGACCCAGTACTTC.

The chain has TRBV11-1 and TRBJ2-5; 11 bases agree with TRBD2. Germline V gene lookup returns CDR1 SGHAT and CDR2 FQDESV (reference sequence). The CDR3 extends over 16 amino acids. With V trimmed by 4 bases and J by 5 bases, 9 bases remained unmatched. The CDR3 region has the DNA TGTGCCAGCAGCTCATTAGCGGGAGGGCCCAGGGAGACCCAGTACTTC. As protein: CASSSLAGGPRETQYF.

The genes are TRBV5-1 and TRBJ2-5; possible D gene TRBD2, 5 bases. This CDR3 has 14 residues. V was pared by 4 bases and J by 4 bases, with 14 bases between. CDR1 and CDR2 (germline): SGHRS, YFSETQ. CDR3 amino acids: CASSPDWRVETQYF. In DNA form, the CDR3 reads TGCGCCAGCAGCCCGGACTGGAGAGTAGAGACCCAGTACTTC.

This clonotype was detected a few times. The chain employs TRBV5-5 and TRBJ2-7; D not certain. Trimming stripped 0 bases from V and 5 bases from J, with 6 bases between. Looked up from germline, CDR1 is SGHKS and CDR2 is YYEKEE (reference sequence). This CDR3 is 12 amino acids long. As DNA, the CDR3 is TGTGCCAGCAGCTTGGTTCGCCACGAGCAGTACTTC. It codes for CASSLVRHEQYF.